Listed here are 27 T cell receptor beta chains from one sample, sequenced in a study of CD8+ T cells in alopecia areata (dated by TCRdb to 2016 to 2018). The meaning of the sample's time point label: about 5 months on oral tofacitinib. The treatment or condition label corresponds to: oral pan-JAK inhibitor, 5-10 mg twice daily. Library creation used the immunoSEQ multiplex PCR assay. For TCR sequencing, RNA was extracted from every sample and reverse transcribed into cDNA to serve as template. Held by TCRdb, this immuneACCESS table contains in-frame sequences only and omits some clones. Under half of the omission traces to an unresolved V gene where checked; the cause of the rest is unknown. A total of some 88,000 clones appear in this sample, 44% of them only once. The ten biggest clones cover roughly 18% of the sample. This specimen consisted of CD8+ T cells sorted from blood, obtained at week 24, from a patient treated with tofacitinib. The source of these receptors is a human donor with alopecia areata.

This clone came up a few times. The chain carries TRBV5-1 and TRBJ2-1; the D is unclear. V was trimmed by 7 bases and J by 0 bases, leaving 17 bases between them. The CDR3 runs to 16 residues. CDR1 is SGHRS, CDR2 YFSETQ, per germline. CDR3 in amino acids: CASVPSSHSSYNEQFF. CDR3 bases: TGCGCCAGCGTACCAAGCTCTCATAGCTCCTACAATGAGCAGTTCTTC.

The rearrangement uses TRBV7-6 and TRBJ2-2, with TRBD2 identical over 7 bases. Germline V gives CDR1 SGHVS, CDR2 FNYEAQ. J was trimmed by 6 bases and V by 5 bases; bases with no gene match: 15. This CDR3 is built from 17 residues. The CDR3 protein is CASSHNMGEGLSGELFF. CDR3 sequence (DNA): TGTGCCAGCAGCCATAATATGGGGGAGGGCCTTTCCGGGGAGCTGTTTTTT.

There are a few counts of this clone. The chain combines TRBV4-1 with TRBJ2-1; no firm D call. Germline V gene sequence: CDR1 MGHRA, CDR2 YSYEKL. The V gene lost 0 bases and the J gene lost 8 bases, with 11 bases spanning the gap. This CDR3 has 14 residues. The CDR3 protein is CASSQEGSTDEQFF. The CDR3 bases are TGCGCCAGCAGCCAAGAGGGGTCAACGGATGAGCAGTTCTTC.

The chain is built from TRBV7-9 and TRBJ2-1; 7 nucleotides line up with TRBD1. The germline CDR1 and CDR2 sequences are SEHNR and FQNEAQ (reference sequence). J gave up 0 bases and V 7 bases, and 12 bases lay outside the gene matches. CDR3 length: 17 amino acids. For the CDR3, the DNA is TGTGCCAGCATTAGGGACAGTTGGAAACGCTCCTACAATGAGCAGTTCTTC. Translation: CASIRDSWKRSYNEQFF.

J is TRBJ2-7 and V is TRBV29-1, with D uncertain. The germline gives CDR1 SQVTM, CDR2 ANQGSEA. Trimming shortened V by 0 bases and J by 2 bases, and 5 bases separated the two germline ends. The CDR3 spans 12 residues. As DNA, the CDR3 is TGCAGCGTTGAAGATCCTGCCTACGAGCAGTACTTC. Translated: CSVEDPAYEQYF.

This clone showed up just a few times. The chain is built from TRBV29-1 and TRBJ1-2; 8 positions match TRBD1. The CDR3 contains 12 residues. With 6 bases clipped from V and 4 bases from J, the junction kept 4 bases outside the gene matches. Germline V gene lookup returns CDR1 SQVTM and CDR2 ANQGSEA. The chain's CDR3 is CSVWTGSYGYTF. The CDR3 DNA reads as TGCAGCGTGTGGACAGGGTCCTATGGCTACACCTTC. Looking up the rest from reference TRBV29-1 and TRBJ1-2 gives the full variable domain: SAVISQKPSRDICQRGTSLTIQCQVDSQVTMMFWYRQQPGQSLTLIATANQGSEATYESGFVIDKFPISRPNLTFSTLTVSNMSPEDSSIYLCSVWTGSYGYTFGSGTRLTVV.

The rearrangement joins TRBV7-9 to TRBJ1-1, with D tentatively TRBD1 (5 bases). CDR3 size: 13 residues. Deletions cut 5 bases from V and 1 base from J, with 8 bases between. CDR1 and CDR2 from the germline V gene are SEHNR and FQNEAQ (reference sequence). The CDR3 DNA sequence: TGTGCCAGCAGCCCCCAGGGGAACACTGAAGCTTTCTTT. Its protein is CASSPQGNTEAFF.

This chain links TRBV2 with TRBJ1-1; D gene unclear. The CDR3 runs to 14 residues. V was trimmed by 2 bases and J by 3 bases, leaving 10 bases between them. CDR1 SNHLY and CDR2 FYNNEI come from the germline V gene. The DNA of the CDR3 is TGTGCCAGCAGTGAAAGGGTTTCAGACACTGAAGCTTTCTTT. Protein: CASSERVSDTEAFF. Based on the CDR3 plus reference TRBV2 and TRBJ1-1, the full variable domain is EPEVTQTPSHQVTQMGQEVILRCVPISNHLYFYWYRQILGQKVEFLVSFYNNEISEKSEIFDDQFSVERPDGSNFTLKIRSTKLEDSAMYFCASSERVSDTEAFFGQGTRLTVV.

This clone occurred a few times. The V gene is TRBV7-6, the J gene TRBJ2-5; D not resolved. Deletions cut 4 bases from V and 1 base from J, with 13 bases between. Germline V gives CDR1 SGHVS, CDR2 FNYEAQ. The CDR3 covers 15 residues. The CDR3 protein is CASSSRPQTQETQYF. The CDR3 DNA reads as TGTGCCAGCAGCTCACGCCCGCAGACCCAAGAGACCCAGTACTTC.

In this sample, this clone turned up a few times. The chain couples TRBV29-1 to TRBJ2-1; a weak D match, TRBD2 (5 bases). The CDR3 extends over 16 amino acids. Germline-derived CDR1 and CDR2 are SQVTM and ANQGSEA. V was pared by 8 bases and J by 6 bases, with 26 bases between. For the CDR3, the DNA is TGCAGCCCCACGGGGAGCGGTACTGAGTCTTCCAATGAGCAGTTCTTC. The encoded protein is CSPTGSGTESSNEQFF.

The V gene is TRBV19, the J gene TRBJ2-1, with D perhaps TRBD1 or TRBD2 (5 bases each). The CDR3 runs to 15 residues. The germline gives CDR1 LNHDA, CDR2 SQIVND (reference sequence). Between the trimmed V and J ends, which lost 1 base and 5 bases, there was a span of 12 bases. CDR3 in DNA: TGTGCCAGTAGTATAGTCGGACTGGACAACAATGAGCAGTTCTTC. This translates into CASSIVGLDNNEQFF.

This clone has just a few counts. The chain carries TRBV6-1 and TRBJ2-1; D ambiguous. The germline V gene has CDR1 MNHNS and CDR2 SASEGT. The CDR3 spans 12 residues. Trimming removed 6 bases at V and 4 bases at J, with 7 bases between. CDR3 in DNA: TGTGCCAGCAGATCTCTATACAATGAGCAGTTCTTC. This encodes CASRSLYNEQFF.

The chain combines TRBV29-1 with TRBJ2-2; unclear D gene. Germline loops: CDR1 SQVTM, CDR2 ANQGSEA. CDR3 length equals 10 residues. V lost 5 bases, J lost 5 bases, and 3 bases lay in between. The CDR3 region has the DNA TGCAGCGTTTGGACCGGGGAGCTGTTTTTT. This sequence encodes CSVWTGELFF.

The chain uses TRBV7-9 and TRBJ1-2, with D unclear. Per the germline V gene, CDR1 is SEHNR and CDR2 is FQNEAQ (reference sequence). The CDR3 loop spans 14 amino acids. V lost 1 base, J lost 4 bases, and 10 bases lay in between. Here the CDR3 reads CASSLVGSAYGYTF. The CDR3 DNA reads TGTGCCAGCAGCTTAGTAGGCTCAGCCTATGGCTACACCTTC. The full variable domain, with the rest looked up from reference TRBV7-9 and TRBJ1-2, is DTGVSQNPRHKITKRGQNVTFRCDPISEHNRLYWYRQTLGQGPEFLTYFQNEAQLEKSRLLSDRFSAERPKGSFSTLEIQRTEQGDSAMYLCASSLVGSAYGYTFGSGTRLTVV.

The V and J genes are TRBV30 and TRBJ2-7, with D possibly being TRBD1 (6 bases). This CDR3 has 14 residues. V lost 2 bases, J lost 3 bases, and 14 bases lay in between. Germline lookup yields CDR1 GTSNPN and CDR2 SVGIG (reference sequence). DNA of the CDR3: TGTGCCTGGAGTCCAGCGACAGGACTCTACGAGCAGTACTTC. Encoded protein: CAWSPATGLYEQYF.

This clone showed up just a few times. The J gene is TRBJ2-7, the V gene TRBV6-6; no clear D. CDR1 is MNHNY and CDR2 is SVGAGI in the germline V gene (reference sequence). This CDR3 has 11 residues. Deletions cut 6 bases from V and 3 bases from J, with 6 bases between. CDR3 loop: CASRYGYEQYF. The DNA for the CDR3 is TGTGCCAGCAGGTACGGCTACGAGCAGTACTTC.

Ten or more counts support this clone. The J gene is TRBJ2-7, the V gene TRBV29-1; D might be TRBD1 (5 bases). V was clipped by 4 bases and J by 5 bases, with 15 bases between them. The CDR3 has 13 amino acids. Per the germline V gene, CDR1 is SQVTM and CDR2 is ANQGSEA. The CDR3 coding sequence is TGCAGCGTTGCCACCAGGGTATCAGACGAGCAGTACTTC. As protein: CSVATRVSDEQYF.

V gene TRBV5-1 combines with J gene TRBJ1-2; 9 bases are a match to TRBD1. V lost 4 bases, J lost 6 bases, and 7 bases stayed unmatched. From germline, CDR1 is SGHRS and CDR2 YFSETQ. This CDR3 comprises 14 residues. The CDR3 DNA follows: TGCGCCAGCAGCACCGGACAGGGGCATGATGGCTACACCTTC. Protein: CASSTGQGHDGYTF.

This chain connects TRBV27 to TRBJ2-2; D may be TRBD1 or TRBD2 (6 bases each). Trimming removed 6 bases from V and 6 bases from J, with 8 bases in between. Germline V lookup: CDR1 MNHEY, CDR2 SMNVEV (reference sequence). CDR3 length: 12 residues. The CDR3 DNA follows: TGTGCCAGCAGGAGGGGGGCCGGGGAGCTGTTTTTT. Amino acids: CASRRGAGELFF.

This clone was seen just once. The gene calls are TRBV5-1 and TRBJ2-2; TRBD2 matches at 14 bases. The V gene end was trimmed by 4 bases and the J gene end by 3 bases; junction bases not matched to a gene: 8. The CDR3 covers 18 residues. Germline V gene data show CDR1 as SGHRS and CDR2 as YFSETQ. The CDR3 protein is CASSLRTSGRRDTGELFF. CDR3 nucleotides: TGCGCCAGCAGCCTCCGGACTAGCGGGAGGAGGGACACCGGGGAGCTGTTTTTT. Full variable domain (missing parts from reference TRBV5-1 and TRBJ2-2): KAGVTQTPRYLIKTRGQQVTLSCSPISGHRSVSWYQQTPGQGLQFLFEYFSETQRNKGNFPGRFSGRQFSNSRSEMNVSTLELGDSALYLCASSLRTSGRRDTGELFFGEGSRLTVL.

This clone was observed at least ten times. V gene TRBV5-1 combines with J gene TRBJ2-7; TRBD1 might be the D (6 bases). Deletions cut 1 base from V and 0 bases from J, with 11 bases between. Per germline, CDR1 SGHRS and CDR2 YFSETQ. The CDR3 consists of 15 residues. DNA of the CDR3: TGCGCCAGCAGCTTGCCAGACAGGAGCTCCTACGAGCAGTACTTC. It yields the protein CASSLPDRSSYEQYF.

This clone was counted between two and nine times. The chain couples TRBV4-3 to TRBJ1-5; D is undetermined. Germline loops: CDR1 LGHNA, CDR2 YSLEER. This CDR3 spans 15 amino acids. Deletions cut 5 bases from V and 0 bases from J, with 11 bases between. CDR3: CASSIDRYSNQPQHF. As DNA, the CDR3 is TGCGCCAGCAGCATCGACCGATATAGCAATCAGCCCCAGCATTTT.

The V gene is TRBV15, the J gene TRBJ1-2; D is undetermined. V lost 0 bases, J lost 1 base, and 12 bases lay in between. CDR1 LNHNV and CDR2 YYDKDF come from the germline V gene (reference sequence). The CDR3 consists of 16 residues. The CDR3 coding sequence is TGTGCCACCAGCAGAGATCGTTCACACGATAACTATGGCTACACCTTC. Residues: CATSRDRSHDNYGYTF.

The V gene is TRBV13, the J gene TRBJ2-5; D unclear. Germline assignment: CDR1 PRHDT and CDR2 FYEKMQ (reference sequence). Trimming took off 5 bases at V and 1 base at J, with 2 bases between the two ends. This CDR3 is built from 11 residues. CDR3 in DNA: TGTGCCAGCAGCCTCCAAGAGACCCAGTACTTC. It is translated as CASSLQETQYF.

The chain has TRBV25-1 and TRBJ2-1; D possibly uses TRBD1 or TRBD2 (5 bases each). This CDR3 is built from 16 residues. Trimming left V 4 bases short and J 3 bases short, with 16 bases between. Per the germline V gene, CDR1 is MGHDK and CDR2 is SYGVNS. Here the CDR3 DNA reads TGTGCCAGCAGTGGATCAGGGACGGATAACTACAATGAGCAGTTCTTC. It yields the protein CASSGSGTDNYNEQFF.

V usage is TRBV7-9 and J usage is TRBJ2-7; 10 bases are shared with TRBD1. This CDR3 has 15 residues. Unmatched junction bases numbered 10, after V lost 4 bases and J lost 7 bases. Germline V gives CDR1 SEHNR, CDR2 FQNEAQ (reference sequence). The CDR3 DNA is TGTGCCAGCAGCTCCCGGGACAGGGGAGATGGAGAGCAGTACTTC. Its protein product is CASSSRDRGDGEQYF.

This clone was picked up a small number of times. This chain connects TRBV9 to TRBJ2-1; 9 bases fit TRBD1. V lost 4 bases and J lost 6; bases outside the gene matches: 8. Germline CDR1 reads SGDLS; CDR2 reads YYNGEE. The CDR3 contains 15 residues. DNA for the CDR3: TGTGCCAGCAGCCGGGACAGGGTTGTTGGCAATGAGCAGTTCTTC. Protein sequence: CASSRDRVVGNEQFF.